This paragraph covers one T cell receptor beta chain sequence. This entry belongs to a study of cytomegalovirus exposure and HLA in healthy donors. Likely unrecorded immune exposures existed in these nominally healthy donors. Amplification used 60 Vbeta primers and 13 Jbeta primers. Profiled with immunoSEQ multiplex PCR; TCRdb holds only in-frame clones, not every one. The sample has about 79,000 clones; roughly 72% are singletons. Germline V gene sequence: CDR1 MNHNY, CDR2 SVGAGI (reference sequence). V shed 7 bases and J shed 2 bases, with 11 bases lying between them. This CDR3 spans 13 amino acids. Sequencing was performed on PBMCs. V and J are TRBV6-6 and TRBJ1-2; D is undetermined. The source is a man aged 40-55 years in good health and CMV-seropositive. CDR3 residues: CASTLTINYGYTF. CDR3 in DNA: TGTGCCAGCACCCTTACAATAAACTATGGCTACACCTTC.